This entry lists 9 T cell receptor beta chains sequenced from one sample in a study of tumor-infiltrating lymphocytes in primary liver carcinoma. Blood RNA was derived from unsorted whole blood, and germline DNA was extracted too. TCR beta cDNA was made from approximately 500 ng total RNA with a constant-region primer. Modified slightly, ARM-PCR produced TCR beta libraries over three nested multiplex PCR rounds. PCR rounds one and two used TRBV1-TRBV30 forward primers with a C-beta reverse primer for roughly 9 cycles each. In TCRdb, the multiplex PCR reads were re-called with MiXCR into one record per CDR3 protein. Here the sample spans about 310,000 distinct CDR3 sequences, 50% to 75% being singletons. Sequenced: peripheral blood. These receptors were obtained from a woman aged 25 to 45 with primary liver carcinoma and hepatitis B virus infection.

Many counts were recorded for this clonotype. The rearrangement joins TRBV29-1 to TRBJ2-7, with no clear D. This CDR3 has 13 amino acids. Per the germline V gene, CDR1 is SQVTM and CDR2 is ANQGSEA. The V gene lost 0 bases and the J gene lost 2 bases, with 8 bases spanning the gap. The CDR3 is CSVEDGRAYEQYF. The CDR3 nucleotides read TGCAGCGTTGAAGACGGAAGGGCCTACGAGCAGTACTTC.

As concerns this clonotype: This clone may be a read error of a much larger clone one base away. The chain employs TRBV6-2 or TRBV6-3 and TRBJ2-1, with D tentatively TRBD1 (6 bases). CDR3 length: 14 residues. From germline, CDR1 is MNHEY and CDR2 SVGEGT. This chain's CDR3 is CASMWGRGKDEKFF. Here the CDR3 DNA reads TGTGCCAGCATGTGGGGGCGAGGTAAAGATGAGAAGTTCTTC.

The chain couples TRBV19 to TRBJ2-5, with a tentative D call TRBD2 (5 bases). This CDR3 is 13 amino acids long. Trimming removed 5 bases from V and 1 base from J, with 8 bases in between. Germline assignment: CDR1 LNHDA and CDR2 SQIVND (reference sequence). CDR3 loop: CASSASSQETQYF. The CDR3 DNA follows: TGTGCCAGTAGTGCTAGCTCCCAAGAGACCCAGTACTTC.

In DNA form, the CDR3 reads TGTGCCAGCACCGAGGGACGGAGGGTGAATGGCTACACCTTC. It yields the protein CASTEGRRVNGYTF. The chain combines TRBV28 with TRBJ1-2, with a tentative D call TRBD1 (5 bases). V was clipped by 7 bases and J by 6 bases, with 18 bases between them. Germline lookup yields CDR1 MDHEN and CDR2 SYDVKM. This CDR3 is built from 14 residues.

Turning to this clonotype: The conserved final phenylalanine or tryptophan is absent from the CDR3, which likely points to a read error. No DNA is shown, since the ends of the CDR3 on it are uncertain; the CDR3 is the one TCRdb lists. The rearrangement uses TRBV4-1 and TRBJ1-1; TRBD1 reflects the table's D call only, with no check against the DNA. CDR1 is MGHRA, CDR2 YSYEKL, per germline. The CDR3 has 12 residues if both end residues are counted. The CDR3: CASSQNQGEAFI.

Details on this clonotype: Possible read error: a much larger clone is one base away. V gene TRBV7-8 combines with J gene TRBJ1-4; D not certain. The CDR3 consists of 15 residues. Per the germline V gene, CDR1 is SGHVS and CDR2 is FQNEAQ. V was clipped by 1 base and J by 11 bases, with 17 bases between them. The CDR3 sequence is CASSLGLGNVEKLFF. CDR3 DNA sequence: TGTGCCAGCAGCTTAGGACTGGGAAACGTTGAGAAACTGTTTTTT.

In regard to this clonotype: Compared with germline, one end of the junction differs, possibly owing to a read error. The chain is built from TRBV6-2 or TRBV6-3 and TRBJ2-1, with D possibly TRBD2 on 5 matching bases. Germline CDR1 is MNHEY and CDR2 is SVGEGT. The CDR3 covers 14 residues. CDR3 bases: TGTGCCAGCAGCCGAGGGCCCCAGGCTATTGAGCAGGTCTTC. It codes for CASSRGPQAIEQVF.

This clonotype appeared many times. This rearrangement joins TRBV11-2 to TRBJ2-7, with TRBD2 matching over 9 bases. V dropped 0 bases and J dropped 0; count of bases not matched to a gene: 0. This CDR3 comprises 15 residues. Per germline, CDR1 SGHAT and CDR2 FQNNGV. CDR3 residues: CASSLETSGSYEQYF. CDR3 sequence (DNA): TGTGCCAGCAGCTTAGAGACTAGCGGCTCCTACGAGCAGTACTTC. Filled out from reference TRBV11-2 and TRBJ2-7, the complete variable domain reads EAGVAQSPRYKIIEKRQSVAFWCNPISGHATLYWYQQILGQGPKLLIQFQNNGVVDDSQLPKDRFSAERLKGVDSTLKIQPAKLEDSAVYLCASSLETSGSYEQYFGPGTRLTVT.

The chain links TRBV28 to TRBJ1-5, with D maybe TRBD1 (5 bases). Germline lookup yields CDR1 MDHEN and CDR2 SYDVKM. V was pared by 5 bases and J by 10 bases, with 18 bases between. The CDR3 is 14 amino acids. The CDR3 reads CASSRDRGQDPQHF. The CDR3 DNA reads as TGTGCCAGCAGTCGAGACCGGGGCCAAGATCCCCAGCATTTT.